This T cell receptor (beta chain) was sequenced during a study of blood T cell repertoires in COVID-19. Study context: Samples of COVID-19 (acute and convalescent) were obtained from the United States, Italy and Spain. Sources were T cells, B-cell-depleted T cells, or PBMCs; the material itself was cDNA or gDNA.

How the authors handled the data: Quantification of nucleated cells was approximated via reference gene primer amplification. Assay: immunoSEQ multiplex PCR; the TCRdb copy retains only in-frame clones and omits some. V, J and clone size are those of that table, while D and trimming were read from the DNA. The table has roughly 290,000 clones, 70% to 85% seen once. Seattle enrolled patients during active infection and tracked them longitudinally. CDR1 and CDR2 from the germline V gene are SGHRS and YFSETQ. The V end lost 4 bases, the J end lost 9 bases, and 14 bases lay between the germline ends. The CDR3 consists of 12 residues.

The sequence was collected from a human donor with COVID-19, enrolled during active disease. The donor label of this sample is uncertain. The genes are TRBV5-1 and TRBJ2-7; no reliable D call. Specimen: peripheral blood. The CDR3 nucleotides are TGCGCCAGCAGCCCGCCGGGTATTTGGCAGTACTTC. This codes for CASSPPGIWQYF.